The 15 T cell receptor beta chains in this list originate from one sample, sequenced in a study of OX40 agonist ivuxolimab in advanced cancers. Some clones are missing from TCRdb's copy, which holds only in-frame ones; the method was immunoSEQ multiplex PCR. In the table there are 95,000 or so clones, approximately 86% of which are singletons. The material sequenced was CD4+ or CD8+ T cells sorted from blood, taken in a trial of the OX40 agonist ivuxolimab. These receptor sequences come from an adult with an advanced solid tumor such as melanoma, head and neck, liver or kidney cancer.

This clone came up once. Different DNA sequences within this sample yield the same CDR3. This chain uses TRBV5-4 with TRBJ2-3; the D is unclear. Germline V lookup: CDR1 SGHNT, CDR2 YYREEE (reference sequence). The CDR3 is made up of 11 amino acids. With 2 bases removed from V and 3 bases from J, the gap between germline ends came to 1 base. CDR3 protein: CASSFTDTQYF. Here the CDR3 DNA reads TGTGCCAGCAGCTTTACAGATACGCAGTATTTT.

The chain couples TRBV9 to TRBJ2-7; D gene ambiguous. Trimming removed 4 bases at V and 6 bases at J, with 11 bases between. Germline V gene sequence: CDR1 SGDLS, CDR2 YYNGEE. The CDR3 covers 12 residues. CDR3 sequence (DNA): TGTGCCAGCAGCCCGAATCGTCGCGAGCAGTACTTC. This sequence encodes CASSPNRREQYF.

The chain has TRBV7-8 and TRBJ1-3, with TRBD1 as a possible D gene (5 bases). Germline V lookup: CDR1 SGHVS, CDR2 FQNEAQ. This CDR3 has 16 residues. The V end lost 0 bases, the J end lost 0 bases, and 9 bases lay between the germline ends. CDR3 sequence (DNA): TGTGCCAGCAGCTTAGCGACAGCTAGCTCTGGAAACACCATATATTTT. It is translated as CASSLATASSGNTIYF.

This chain uses TRBV4-1 with TRBJ1-6; D is ambiguous. The length of the CDR3 is 15 residues. Germline V CDR1 and CDR2: MGHRA, YSYEKL. The ends were cut back, 0 bases at V and 6 bases at J, with 9 bases in the middle. The CDR3 is CASSQEAGSNSPLHF. The DNA of the CDR3 is TGCGCCAGCAGCCAAGAGGCGGGGTCTAATTCACCCCTCCACTTT.

In DNA, the CDR3 is TGTGCCAGCAGCTTAGAAGGAGGGGGCACAGATACGCAGTATTTT. Its translation is CASSLEGGGTDTQYF. The chain links TRBV7-9 to TRBJ2-3; maybe TRBD2 (6 bases). V was pared by 1 base and J by 1 base, with 9 bases between. The CDR3 has 15 residues. Per the germline V gene, CDR1 is SEHNR and CDR2 is FQNEAQ (reference sequence).

This sequence joins TRBV9 and TRBJ2-5; TRBD2 might be the D (5 bases). The germline CDR1 and CDR2 sequences are SGDLS and YYNGEE. Deletions cut 2 bases from V and 5 bases from J, with 13 bases between. This CDR3 region has 14 residues. Here the CDR3 DNA reads TGTGCCAGCAGCGTCCCCGGGGTTGGGGAGACCCAGTACTTC. Amino acids: CASSVPGVGETQYF.

Details on this clone: The conserved final phenylalanine or tryptophan is absent from the CDR3, which likely points to a read error. The chain uses TRBV14 and TRBJ1-1; 10 bases agree with TRBD1. The CDR3 has 13 residues. V lost 5 bases and J lost 11; bases outside the gene matches: 8. Germline-derived CDR1 and CDR2 are SGHDN and FVKESK. CDR3 protein: CASSIGTGDVAFL. For the CDR3, the DNA is TGTGCCAGCAGCATCGGGACAGGGGATGTGGCTTTCCTT.

V usage is TRBV6-6 and J usage is TRBJ2-7, with 8 bases lining up with TRBD2. V dropped 10 bases and J dropped 3; count of bases not matched to a gene: 5. Per the germline V gene, CDR1 is MNHNY and CDR2 is SVGAGI (reference sequence). CDR3 size: 12 residues. This CDR3 reads CATGTRDYEQYF. CDR3 nucleotide sequence: TGTGCCACGGGGACTAGGGACTACGAGCAGTACTTC.

V usage is TRBV27 and J usage is TRBJ2-3; D not certain. Trimming left V 5 bases short and J 4 bases short, with 10 bases between. The CDR3 runs 13 residues. Per germline, CDR1 MNHEY and CDR2 SMNVEV (reference sequence). CDR3 amino acids: CASSLRGPDTQYF. The CDR3 DNA follows: TGTGCCAGCAGTCTTCGCGGCCCAGATACGCAGTATTTT.

The rearrangement uses TRBV28 and TRBJ2-3, with a tentative D call TRBD2 (6 bases). The CDR3 runs to 17 residues. V was pared by 5 bases and J by 2 bases, with 20 bases between. CDR1 MDHEN and CDR2 SYDVKM come from the germline V gene. CDR3 sequence (DNA): TGTGCCAGCAGTGGACCACGAGGTAGCGGAAACACAGATACGCAGTATTTT. This gives the protein CASSGPRGSGNTDTQYF.

The rearrangement joins TRBV11-2 to TRBJ2-7; D is unresolved. Germline CDR1 and CDR2: SGHAT and FQNNGV. CDR3 length: 11 amino acids. Trimming left V 5 bases short and J 5 bases short, with 7 bases between. This chain's CDR3 is CASSLKDEQYF. Here the CDR3 DNA reads TGTGCCAGCAGCCTTAAGGACGAGCAGTACTTC.

The chain is built from TRBV27 and TRBJ2-7; tentatively, D is TRBD2 (5 bases). The CDR3 spans 16 residues. The germline V and J ends were trimmed by 4 bases and 1 base, with 17 bases remaining between them. Per the germline V gene, CDR1 is MNHEY and CDR2 is SMNVEV (reference sequence). CDR3 bases: TGTGCCAGCAGTTCCCTTAGCCCTCCGGGGTCCTACGAGCAGTACTTC. This encodes CASSSLSPPGSYEQYF.

This clone showed up just a few times. The chain has TRBV13 and TRBJ2-1; TRBD2 agrees at 7 bases. Germline trimming cut 5 bases from V and 4 bases from J; bases unmatched to any gene: 8. The CDR3 sequence is 15 residues long. Per the germline V gene, CDR1 is PRHDT and CDR2 is FYEKMQ (reference sequence). CDR3 nucleotides: TGTGCCAGCAGCCCCCCGGCTAGCGGTTACAATGAGCAGTTCTTC. Its translation: CASSPPASGYNEQFF. Based on the CDR3 plus reference TRBV13 and TRBJ2-1, the full variable domain is AAGVIQSPRHLIKEKRETATLKCYPIPRHDTVYWYQQGPGQDPQFLISFYEKMQSDKGSIPDRFSAQQFSDYHSELNMSSLELGDSALYFCASSPPASGYNEQFFGPGTRLTVL.

V is TRBV2 and J is TRBJ2-5, with 9 bases fitting TRBD2. The CDR3 is made up of 15 amino acids. Germline V lookup: CDR1 SNHLY, CDR2 FYNNEI. Trimming removed 3 bases from V and 5 bases from J; junction bases left unmatched: 7. The CDR3 DNA is TGTGCCAGCAGTGATACCGGGACTAGCTATGAGACCCAGTACTTC. This codes for CASSDTGTSYETQYF. The full variable domain, in which reference TRBV2 and TRBJ2-5 provide the parts outside the CDR3, is EPEVTQTPSHQVTQMGQEVILRCVPISNHLYFYWYRQILGQKVEFLVSFYNNEISEKSEIFDDQFSVERPDGSNFTLKIRSTKLEDSAMYFCASSDTGTSYETQYFGPGTRLLVL.

This chain links TRBV5-1 with TRBJ2-1, with 7 nucleotides matching TRBD1. The CDR3 contains 14 residues. The ends lost 2 bases at V and 3 bases at J; junction bases unmatched: 2. Germline-derived CDR1 and CDR2 are SGHRS and YFSETQ. This chain's CDR3 is CASSLDRDYNEQFF. The CDR3 DNA sequence: TGCGCCAGCAGCTTAGACAGGGACTACAATGAGCAGTTCTTC. The full variable domain, in which reference TRBV5-1 and TRBJ2-1 provide the parts outside the CDR3, is KAGVTQTPRYLIKTRGQQVTLSCSPISGHRSVSWYQQTPGQGLQFLFEYFSETQRNKGNFPGRFSGRQFSNSRSEMNVSTLELGDSALYLCASSLDRDYNEQFFGPGTRLTVL.